The next 9 T cell receptor beta chains were all read from a single sample in a study of beta chain features in type 1 diabetes. These receptors have no identified antigens. Every bit of the isolated RNA underwent reverse transcription, so sequencing read expressed TCRB transcripts. Measured with immunoSEQ multiplex PCR; TCRdb has only the in-frame clones, and not every one. The table records roughly 700,000 clones, 10% to 15% of them present only once. Study-level findings and limits: The study found moderately but significantly shorter TCRB CDR3s in all four CD4+ subsets of Type 1 diabetes patients.

The sample taken for sequencing was naive CD4+ T cells from blood. These receptors all stem from a man between 18 and 29 years old with type 1 diabetes.

As concerns this clone: At one boundary the junction diverges from the germline segment, which might be a read error. This chain joins TRBV18 and TRBJ2-2; D is ambiguous. There are 13 residues in the CDR3. Germline lookup yields CDR1 KGHSH and CDR2 LQKENI. The CDR3 nucleotides read TGTGCCAGCTCACCACCAAACAGCGGGGAGCTGTTTTTT. It is translated as CASSPPNSGELFF.

This clone turned up a few times. The V and J genes are TRBV29-1 and TRBJ1-2; D perhaps matches TRBD1 (5 bases). The CDR3 loop spans 13 amino acids. The V end lost 7 bases, the J end lost 3 bases, and 15 bases lay between the germline ends. CDR1 and CDR2 from the germline V gene are SQVTM and ANQGSEA. For the CDR3, the DNA is TGCAGCGCCGCCTTACAGGCCGACTATGGCTACACCTTC. The encoded protein is CSAALQADYGYTF.

The gene calls are TRBV14 and TRBJ2-1, with 7 bases lining up with TRBD1. Trimming took 4 bases from V and 4 from J; bases not matched to a gene: 7. This CDR3 contains 15 residues. Germline assignment: CDR1 SGHDN and CDR2 FVKESK. The CDR3 nucleotides read TGTGCCAGCAGCCCTGACAGGGTACGGTACAATGAGCAGTTCTTC. This gives the protein CASSPDRVRYNEQFF.

This chain joins TRBV4-1 and TRBJ2-3; 7 bases agree with TRBD2. CDR1 and CDR2 (germline): MGHRA, YSYEKL. The CDR3 extends over 18 amino acids. After removal of 0 bases from V and 0 bases from J, the junction contained 9 bases not matched to a gene. The CDR3 coding sequence is TGCGCCAGCAGCCAAGATCGGTCTAGCGGAGCTAGCACAGATACGCAGTATTTT. Amino acid sequence: CASSQDRSSGASTDTQYF.

The chain links TRBV4-1 to TRBJ1-1; D call uncertain. Germline V gene lookup returns CDR1 MGHRA and CDR2 YSYEKL. The CDR3 length is 16 residues. V lost 1 base to trimming and J lost 4 bases, with 16 bases between them. CDR3 protein: CASSQVHAQVATEAFF. The DNA for the CDR3 is TGCGCCAGCAGCCAAGTCCATGCTCAGGTAGCCACTGAAGCTTTCTTT.

This clone came up a few times. The genes are TRBV13 and TRBJ1-5; D is unresolved. The germline CDR1 and CDR2 sequences are PRHDT and FYEKMQ (reference sequence). The CDR3 spans 12 residues. Trimming removed 4 bases at V and 9 bases at J, with 10 bases between. This CDR3 reads CASSSLLGPQHF. In DNA, the CDR3 is TGTGCCAGCAGCTCGTTACTTGGGCCCCAGCATTTT.

The J gene is TRBJ1-1, the V gene TRBV28, with D unclear. Trimming shortened V by 3 bases and J by 4 bases, and 9 bases separated the two germline ends. Germline V gives CDR1 MDHEN, CDR2 SYDVKM. This CDR3 is built from 13 residues. This CDR3 reads CASSLEIRTEAFF. CDR3 bases: TGTGCCAGCAGTTTGGAAATTCGCACTGAAGCTTTCTTT.

This clone was seen many times. Other DNA sequences in the same sample also yield this CDR3. The chain recombines TRBV30 with TRBJ1-5, with D perhaps matching TRBD1 (6 bases). The CDR3 runs to 13 residues. From germline, CDR1 is GTSNPN and CDR2 SVGIG (reference sequence). The ends were cut back, 1 base at V and 3 bases at J, with 7 bases in the middle. CDR3 region: CAWSGTDNQPQHF. Written as DNA, the CDR3 is TGTGCCTGGAGTGGGACAGACAATCAGCCCCAGCATTTT. Full variable domain (outside the CDR3, taken from reference TRBV30 and TRBJ1-5): SQTIHQWPATLVQPVGSPLSLECTVEGTSNPNLYWYRQAAGRGLQLLFYSVGIGQISSEVPQNLSASRPQDRQFILSSKKLLLSDSGFYLCAWSGTDNQPQHFGDGTRLSIL.

V is TRBV7-9 and J is TRBJ1-6; D perhaps matches TRBD1 (5 bases). The germline gives CDR1 SEHNR, CDR2 FQNEAQ (reference sequence). The CDR3 loop spans 14 amino acids. V was trimmed by 5 bases and J by 7 bases, leaving 12 bases between them. CDR3 coding DNA: TGTGCCAGCAGCCCCGGGACGGTCAATTCACCCCTCCACTTT. Its translation is CASSPGTVNSPLHF.